A selection of T cell receptor beta chains follows, all from one sample in a study of CD8+CD57+ T cells in acquired aplastic anemia. TCRdb independently ran MiXCR on the reads; one entry per CDR3 protein. The table lists some 410,000 distinct CDR3 sequences, about two thirds of them singletons. Sequencing was done on a sample of sorted CD4+, CD8+, or CD8+CD57+ T cells (not recorded which) from PBMCs. The receptors come from a human donor in good health, serving as a control. Both conserved end residues are part of each CDR3. D genes are given only for firm matches. Some rows mark clone size as missing; the rest say once, few, many or name a class of expanded clone.

D gene,J gene,V gene,clone size,CDR3 DNA,CDR3 protein
TRBD2,TRBJ2-1,TRBV10-2,.,TGCGCCACCGTGGGACTAGCGGGGTACAATGAGCAGTTCTTC,CATVGLAGYNEQFF
.,TRBJ2-1,TRBV20-1,.,TGCAGTGCTAGGGCGCCAAGGGTAGAAAAGCAGTTCTTC,CSARAPRVEKQFF
TRBD1,TRBJ2-7,TRBV11-2,many,TGTGCCAGCAGCTTTATTTTGGACAGGGCGGTGCAGTACTTC,CASSFILDRAVQYF
TRBD1,TRBJ1-1,TRBV25-1,many,TGTGCCAGCGGTGAATGGGGGACAGGGCTTGGGAACACTGAAGCTTTCTTT,CASGEWGTGLGNTEAFF
TRBD1,TRBJ2-2,TRBV10-3,once,TGTGCCAGCAGTATGGACAGGGGTCGCCAAGATGCGCTGTTTTTT,CASSMDRGRQDALFF
.,TRBJ1-6,TRBV2,once,TGTGCCAGCAGCGAGCCAGGCGATAAGTCACCCCTCTTCTTT,CASSEPGDKSPLFF
.,TRBJ2-3,TRBV7-3,.,TGCGCCAGCAGCCAAGGTGGGTCGTACACAGATACGCAGTATTTT,CASSQGGSYTDTQYF
.,TRBJ2-7,TRBV5-1,few,TGCGCCAGCAGCGCACAGGGCACAGATACGTACTTC,CASSAQGTDTYF
.,TRBJ2-1,TRBV5-6,.,TGTGCCAGCAGCCCGGGACGGAGATCCTACAATGAGCAGTTCTTC,CASSPGRRSYNEQFF
TRBD1,TRBJ1-5,TRBV13,.,TGTGCCAGCAGACAGGGGGATCAGCCCCAGCATTTT,CASRQGDQPQHF
.,TRBJ1-6,TRBV11-2,.,TGTGCCAGCAGCCTCACCCAGGCTATTTCACCCCTCCACTTT,CASSLTQAISPLHF
TRBD2,TRBJ2-1,TRBV4-3,.,TGCGCCAGCAGCCGGTCGGGGGGACTAGCGGGGAGAATCTACAATGAGCAGTTCTTC,CASSRSGGLAGRIYNEQFF
.,TRBJ2-3,TRBV15,.,TGTGCCACCAGCGGAACAGCCGGCGGCACCGATACGCAGTATTTT,CATSGTAGGTDTQYF
.,TRBJ1-2,TRBV9,.,TGTGCCAGCAGCCCCCGGCAGCGCGAGGCCCAGTACACCTTC,CASSPRQREAQYTF
.,TRBJ2-3,TRBV6-1,.,TGTGCCAGCAGGGACAGCGTAACCACAGATACGCAGTATTTT,CASRDSVTTDTQYF
.,TRBJ2-7,TRBV7-8,.,TGTGCCAGCAGCCCACGGAATGGCGCCTACAAGCAGTATTTC,CASSPRNGAYKQYF
TRBD1,TRBJ1-5,TRBV10-3,.,TGTGCCATCAGAGCGGACAGGGGGAGCAATCAGCCCCAGCATTTT,CAIRADRGSNQPQHF
TRBD1,TRBJ1-2,TRBV11-2,many,TGTGCCAGCAGCTTAAAGGGGGGGACAGGGAAGTTGCTTTATGGCTACACCTTC,CASSLKGGTGKLLYGYTF
.,TRBJ2-7,TRBV19,.,TGTGCCAGTAGTCAGGGGGGCGTAGTAGGCGAGCAGTACTTC,CASSQGGVVGEQYF
.,TRBJ1-1,TRBV5-5,.,TGTGCCAGCAGCTTCCACGCTAACACTGAAGCTTTCTTT,CASSFHANTEAFF
.,TRBJ1-2,TRBV19,.,TGTGCCAGTAGTATTGGGGCAGGGGATGGCTACACCTTC,CASSIGAGDGYTF
TRBD2,TRBJ2-7,TRBV25-1,.,TGTGCCAGCAGCGGGGGGGGGCAGGGAAGGTCCTACGAGCAGTACTTC,CASSGGGQGRSYEQYF
.,TRBJ1-2,TRBV6-1,many,TGTGCCAGCAGTGAAGTAGGGGCGAGTGGCTACACCTTC,CASSEVGASGYTF
.,TRBJ1-3,TRBV15,.,TGTGCCACCCATTCCAGCCATAACTCTGGAAACACCATATATTTT,CATHSSHNSGNTIYF
TRBD2,TRBJ2-5,TRBV30,.,TGTGCCTGGAGTTCACTAGCGGGGGGTACCCAGTACTTC,CAWSSLAGGTQYF
.,TRBJ2-7,TRBV15,.,TGTGCCACCAGCACAGACCCAACCTACGAGCAGTACTTC,CATSTDPTYEQYF
TRBD1,TRBJ1-2,TRBV7-2,.,TGTGCCAGCAGCTCGCCGGGACAGGCCACAGATACGCAGTTC,CASSSPGQATDTQF
.,TRBJ1-2,TRBV6-5,many,TGTGCCAGCACCCAGCGGCAGGAACCACCGATTAACTATGGCTACACCTTC,CASTQRQEPPINYGYTF
.,TRBJ1-2,TRBV6-2/TRBV6-3,many,TGTGCCAGCAGTTACAGCGGACAGAGTGTCTATGGCTACACCTTC,CASSYSGQSVYGYTF
TRBD1,TRBJ2-5,TRBV7-2,.,TGTGCCAGTAGTCGTTTCGGGACAGGGGGCTCGGGAGAGACCCAGTACTTC,CASSRFGTGGSGETQYF
.,TRBJ1-6,TRBV10-2,.,TGCGCCAGCAGTGAGGGACCTAACACCGGGGACCTCCACTTT,CASSEGPNTGDLHF